Listed here are 29 T cell receptor beta chains from one sample, sequenced in a study of shared clonotypes between healthy human individuals. Profiled with immunoSEQ multiplex PCR; TCRdb holds only in-frame clones, not every one. The top ten clones hold about 0.52% of a sample with approximately 1,000,000 clones, roughly 74% of them seen once. What was sequenced was memory CD4+ T cells from PBMCs. Regarding subset: CD45RA-negative fraction. The receptor source for this set is a man in his late teens or twenties in good health. Some clones in this sample may be carry-over from other donors' samples.

The chain employs TRBV29-1 and TRBJ2-5; 7 bases are a match to TRBD2. Germline values: CDR1 SQVTM, CDR2 ANQGSEA. With 7 bases clipped from V and 6 bases from J, the junction kept 8 bases outside the gene matches. The CDR3 length is 12 residues. Here the CDR3 reads CSAWEGHQTQYF. For the CDR3, the DNA is TGCAGCGCATGGGAGGGTCATCAGACCCAGTACTTC.

This clone was recorded a few times. This chain links TRBV9 with TRBJ2-3; 11 bases fit TRBD2. Germline-derived CDR1 and CDR2 are SGDLS and YYNGEE. CDR3 length: 18 amino acids. The trim removed 4 bases at V and 1 base at J, leaving 11 bases unmatched. CDR3 residues: CASSTSGTSGGGTDTQYF. The CDR3 DNA is TGTGCCAGCAGCACATCCGGGACTAGCGGAGGGGGCACAGATACGCAGTATTTT.

The V call is TRBV28, the J call TRBJ1-5; no clear D. Trimming took off 5 bases at V and 6 bases at J, with 17 bases between the two ends. The CDR3 sequence is 15 residues long. Germline lookup yields CDR1 MDHEN and CDR2 SYDVKM. CDR3 region: CASSRHGPVGQPQHF. The CDR3 DNA sequence: TGTGCCAGCAGTCGACACGGGCCGGTGGGTCAGCCCCAGCATTTT.

This chain joins TRBV7-2 and TRBJ2-1; D might be TRBD2 (5 bases). V lost 6 bases, J lost 5 bases, and 14 bases lay in between. The V gene's germline CDR1 is SGHTA and CDR2 FQGNSA. The CDR3 contains 14 residues. The CDR3 DNA sequence: TGTGCCAGCAGGCTTACTACCGGGAACAATGAGCAGTTCTTC. This translates into CASRLTTGNNEQFF.

V usage is TRBV27 and J usage is TRBJ2-5, with D unresolved. Germline V gene sequence: CDR1 MNHEY, CDR2 SMNVEV (reference sequence). CDR3 length: 14 residues. Trimming left V 3 bases short and J 2 bases short, with 10 bases between. The CDR3 DNA sequence: TGTGCCAGCAGTTTTTCCCCCGAACAAGAGACCCAGTACTTC. It yields the protein CASSFSPEQETQYF.

This clone was recorded many times. The chain employs TRBV6-6 and TRBJ2-5, with 8 bases fitting TRBD2. V was pared by 11 bases and J by 5 bases, with 10 bases of the junction left unmatched. The germline CDR1 and CDR2 sequences are MNHNY and SVGAGI (reference sequence). The CDR3 consists of 13 residues. The CDR3 is CAANSGTWETQYF. CDR3 coding DNA: TGTGCCGCAAATAGCGGGACTTGGGAGACCCAGTACTTC.

This chain links TRBV15 with TRBJ1-3, with D unclear. CDR1 and CDR2 (germline): LNHNV, YYDKDF (reference sequence). CDR3 length: 13 amino acids. V shed 1 base and J shed 4 bases, with 5 bases lying between them. For the CDR3, the DNA is TGTGCCACCAGCAGAGGGGTCGGAAACACCATATATTTT. As protein: CATSRGVGNTIYF.

The chain links TRBV2 to TRBJ1-5, with D perhaps matching TRBD1 (6 bases). CDR3 length: 15 amino acids. Trimming pared 6 bases from V and 3 bases from J, leaving 15 bases between. The germline V gene has CDR1 SNHLY and CDR2 FYNNEI. For the CDR3, the DNA is TGTGCCAGCAGCGTACAGGGTTTGGCCAATCAGCCCCAGCATTTT. Its translation: CASSVQGLANQPQHF.

The CDR3 is CASSSRLGQQFF. In nucleotides, the CDR3 is TGTGCCAGCAGCTCCCGACTAGGGCAGCAGTTCTTC. The chain uses TRBV7-2 and TRBJ2-1; D is possibly TRBD2 (6 bases). V shed 4 bases and J shed 11 bases, with 12 bases lying between them. Germline CDR1 and CDR2: SGHTA and FQGNSA. This CDR3 contains 12 residues.

The chain employs TRBV5-6 and TRBJ2-1, with TRBD1 identical over 7 bases. Germline V CDR1 and CDR2: SGHDT, YYEEEE. V lost 5 bases and J lost 8; bases outside the gene matches: 13. The CDR3 consists of 15 residues. The CDR3 coding sequence is TGTGCCAGCAGTCAACAGGGGCACACTTCCGATGAGCAGTTCTTC. It encodes CASSQQGHTSDEQFF.

With regard to this clone: The same CDR3 arises from other DNA sequences in this sample as well. The chain employs TRBV5-1 and TRBJ2-5, with 8 bases identical to TRBD1. Trimming took 4 bases from V and 2 from J; bases not matched to a gene: 1. The CDR3 is 13 amino acids. Germline loops: CDR1 SGHRS, CDR2 YFSETQ. CDR3 loop: CASSRDRQETQYF. CDR3 bases: TGCGCCAGCAGCAGGGACAGGCAAGAGACCCAGTACTTC. The whole variable domain, remainder taken from reference TRBV5-1 and TRBJ2-5, is KAGVTQTPRYLIKTRGQQVTLSCSPISGHRSVSWYQQTPGQGLQFLFEYFSETQRNKGNFPGRFSGRQFSNSRSEMNVSTLELGDSALYLCASSRDRQETQYFGPGTRLLVL.

This clone has just a few counts. Here the CDR3 reads CASSVAPAVSYEQYF. In DNA, the CDR3 is TGTGCCAGCAGCGTGGCACCGGCAGTCTCCTACGAGCAGTACTTC. The chain combines TRBV9 with TRBJ2-7; D gene ambiguous. This CDR3 spans 15 amino acids. Trimming cost V 2 bases and J 0 bases, with 12 bases left between them. Germline V gene data show CDR1 as SGDLS and CDR2 as YYNGEE.

The chain couples TRBV19 to TRBJ1-3; D call uncertain. V was trimmed by 6 bases and J by 0 bases, leaving 12 bases between them. Germline V lookup: CDR1 LNHDA, CDR2 SQIVND (reference sequence). This CDR3 contains 15 residues. Here the CDR3 reads CASREQPYSGNTIYF. CDR3 coding DNA: TGTGCCAGTAGGGAACAGCCCTACTCTGGAAACACCATATATTTT.

The chain couples TRBV21-1 to TRBJ2-2; the table's D call TRBD1 went unverified against the DNA. TRBV21-1 is an annotated pseudogene. The CDR3 sequence is 16 residues long. CDR3 DNA: TGTGCCAGCAGCTCACGGGACAGGGAAGACACCGGGGAGCTGTTTTTT. Translated, it gives CASSSRDREDTGELFF.

CDR3 protein: CASSEGTGGVQPQHF. As DNA, the CDR3 is TGTGCCAGCAGTGAAGGGACAGGGGGCGTTCAGCCCCAGCATTTT. The rearrangement joins TRBV2 to TRBJ1-5; 11 bases line up with TRBD1. CDR3 length: 15 residues. The germline V gene encodes CDR1 SNHLY and CDR2 FYNNEI. V lost 1 base and J lost 6; bases outside the gene matches: 2.

The chain combines TRBV5-1 with TRBJ2-7; TRBD1 or TRBD2 may be the D gene (5 bases each). The CDR3 is 13 residues long. The ends were cut back, 4 bases at V and 3 bases at J, with 11 bases in the middle. Germline V gives CDR1 SGHRS, CDR2 YFSETQ. CDR3 protein: CASSRDQNYEQYF. The CDR3 region has the DNA TGCGCCAGCAGCCGGGACCAGAACTACGAGCAGTACTTC.

The gene calls are TRBV15 and TRBJ2-7; no reliable D call. Trimming removed 0 bases from V and 4 bases from J, with 7 bases in between. The CDR3 is 13 amino acids. The germline CDR1 and CDR2 sequences are LNHNV and YYDKDF (reference sequence). The CDR3 sequence: CATSRDAPYEQYF. The CDR3 region has the DNA TGTGCCACCAGCAGAGATGCCCCTTACGAGCAGTACTTC.

This clone showed up just a few times. The chain carries TRBV7-8 and TRBJ1-1; D ambiguous. The CDR3 is 13 residues long. The ends were cut back, 8 bases at V and 4 bases at J, with 14 bases in the middle. From germline, CDR1 is SGHVS and CDR2 FQNEAQ. CDR3 sequence reads: CASGPTLRTEAFF. Written as DNA, the CDR3 is TGTGCCAGCGGACCAACCCTGCGCACTGAAGCTTTCTTT.

The chain recombines TRBV10-3 with TRBJ2-3; D is perhaps TRBD1 (6 bases). Germline values: CDR1 ENHRY, CDR2 SYGVKD. Trimming shortened V by 6 bases and J by 2 bases, and 12 bases separated the two germline ends. The length of the CDR3 is 14 residues. DNA of the CDR3: TGTGCCATCAGCAGACAGGAGACCACAGATACGCAGTATTTT. It is translated as CAISRQETTDTQYF.

The chain is built from TRBV6-1 and TRBJ1-3; D gene uncertain. Germline values: CDR1 MNHNS, CDR2 SASEGT. The V end was cut by 8 bases, the J end by 0 bases, with 14 bases between. The CDR3 is made up of 15 amino acids. In DNA, the CDR3 is TGTGCCAGCCAGTCGGAGATGAACTCTGGAAACACCATATATTTT. This translates into CASQSEMNSGNTIYF.

The V gene is TRBV4-3, the J gene TRBJ2-4; D possibly corresponds to TRBD1 (6 bases). V lost 0 bases and J lost 8, with 11 bases in between. In germline, CDR1 is LGHNA, CDR2 YSLEER. The CDR3 runs 14 residues. CDR3 sequence (DNA): TGCGCCAGCAGCCAAGATGGGGGCAGGGACATTCAGTACTTC. This translates into CASSQDGGRDIQYF.

The chain employs TRBV9 and TRBJ2-7; no reliable D call. Per the germline V gene, CDR1 is SGDLS and CDR2 is YYNGEE. The CDR3 has 15 residues. Between the trimmed V and J ends, which lost 0 bases and 0 bases, there was a span of 10 bases. The DNA of the CDR3 is TGTGCCAGCAGCGTAGGGGGTCGGAGCTCCTACGAGCAGTACTTC. Its protein is CASSVGGRSSYEQYF.

The chain links TRBV5-1 to TRBJ1-2; D gene unclear. Germline values: CDR1 SGHRS, CDR2 YFSETQ. This CDR3 region has 15 residues. V shed 5 bases and J shed 0 bases, with 14 bases lying between them. The CDR3: CASRWITDSNYGYTF. CDR3 nucleotide sequence: TGCGCCAGCAGGTGGATCACAGACTCTAACTATGGCTACACCTTC.

The sample holds many counts of this clone. The CDR3 region is CATRPVQGTDTQYF. As DNA, the CDR3 is TGCGCCACCCGCCCTGTCCAGGGCACAGATACGCAGTATTTT. V is TRBV5-1 and J is TRBJ2-3; D gene unclear. Trimming took 9 bases from V and 1 from J, leaving 15 bases between them. Germline CDR1 reads SGHRS; CDR2 reads YFSETQ. The CDR3 extends over 14 amino acids.

This clone has ten or more counts. The DNA of the CDR3 is TGTGCCAGCAGAGAGGAACCCGGGGCGTTCTACGAGCAGTACTTC. Amino acid sequence: CASREEPGAFYEQYF. The J gene is TRBJ2-7, the V gene TRBV6-1, with D perhaps assigned TRBD1 or TRBD2 (5 bases each). V lost 6 bases, J lost 3 bases, and 18 bases lay in between. CDR3 length: 15 amino acids. In germline, CDR1 is MNHNS, CDR2 SASEGT.

J is TRBJ1-2 and V is TRBV19; no clear D. Trimming shortened V by 8 bases and J by 5 bases, and 12 bases separated the two germline ends. The CDR3 consists of 12 residues. CDR1 is LNHDA and CDR2 is SQIVND in the germline V gene (reference sequence). The CDR3 nucleotides read TGTGCCAGTCTGGAGCCCCATTATGGCTACACCTTC. As protein: CASLEPHYGYTF.

The chain links TRBV5-1 to TRBJ2-3; the D gene could be TRBD1 or TRBD2 (5 bases each). The ends were cut back, 3 bases at V and 5 bases at J, with 19 bases in the middle. The CDR3 is 16 amino acids. CDR1 and CDR2 (germline): SGHRS, YFSETQ. CDR3 region: CASSWAQSGRKDTQYF. DNA for the CDR3: TGCGCCAGCAGCTGGGCCCAATCAGGGAGAAAAGATACGCAGTATTTT.

This clone was seen once. J is TRBJ2-2 and V is TRBV11-1; TRBD2 aligns across 10 bases. There are 16 residues in the CDR3. From germline, CDR1 is SGHAT and CDR2 FQDESV (reference sequence). With V trimmed by 5 bases and J by 2 bases, 5 bases remained unmatched. CDR3 sequence (DNA): TGTGCCAGCAGCCGCCGACTAGCGGGTAACACCGGGGAGCTGTTTTTT. Protein: CASSRRLAGNTGELFF.

The J gene is TRBJ2-1, the V gene TRBV5-8; 12 bases are a match to TRBD2. The V gene's germline CDR1 is SGHTS and CDR2 YDEGEE. V lost 0 bases, J lost 0 bases, and 7 bases stayed unmatched. CDR3 length: 19 residues. The CDR3: CASSLGLLAGGYSYNEQFF. The CDR3 region has the DNA TGTGCCAGCAGCTTGGGTTTACTAGCGGGAGGATACTCCTACAATGAGCAGTTCTTC.